This TCR beta chain was documented in a study of CD8 T cells in Susac syndrome (dated by TCRdb to between 2018 and 2021). Concerning the study at large: Whether CD8+ T cell activation and differentiation in Susac syndrome was antigen driven was tested using repertoire sequencing. What the authors observed across the whole study: The TCR sequencing and HLA analysis was acknowledged to have included a relatively small number of individuals.

Reading from cysteine to phenylalanine, the CDR3 counts 13 amino acids. Left in the record is the CDR3 DNA by itself, 39 bases read in frame from the first base. V gives up 6 bases and J gives up 9 bases, and the segment between their germline ends measures 15 bases. Reading the germline V gene (reference sequence) gives CDR1 LNHNV and CDR2 YYDKDF. With respect to this clonotype: No cognate antigen has been identified for it. Base qualities are not at hand, and no much larger clone is one base apart.

High-throughput TCR beta sequencing profiled peripheral blood CD8+ and CD4+ T cells from healthy donors, Susac syndrome patients and multiple sclerosis patients. Treatment-naive patients with stable or active relapsing-remitting disease fulfilling revised McDonald criteria were used as multiple sclerosis controls. CD8+ TEMRA cells were enriched by FACS, while bulk CD8+ and CD4+ T cells were purified by magnetic negative isolation. Blood was drawn into EDTA tubes, processed within 24 hours, and PBMCs were isolated by density gradient centrifugation. PBMCs intended for TCR sequencing were cryopreserved in liquid nitrogen and were subsequently thawed in a 37 degrees C water bath. The sorted or isolated CD4+, CD8+ and CD8+ TEMRA cells reached a purity of at least 90%. RNA was extracted using the RNeasy kit, and about 0.5 to 1 microgram was reverse transcribed with random hexamers. The immunoSEQ multiplex PCR assay, which covers 54 Vbeta and 13 Jbeta segments, was used to amplify TCR beta CDR3 regions. PCR amplification bias was corrected by using a synthetic template baseline for primer optimization and computational correction. From the authors' description of their analysis: Reads were assigned to V, D and J genes according to IMGT and analyzed in immunoSEQ Analyzer, with only productive sequences retained. To calculate clonality, Shannon entropy was normalized by log2 of the number of productive unique sequences and then subtracted from one. For each patient and control, public and private clones were evaluated among the 100 most prevalent clones. Susac-specific clones were defined as absent from healthy and MS cohorts, over a thousand published viral clones and other ImmuneACCESS disease sequences. The public reads were reprocessed in TCRdb via fastp at Q25 and MiXCR, keeping in-frame beta chains. For every CDR3 protein sequence, its rows merge into one entry that carries the most common genes and DNA. TCRdb's processing, not the study's, gives the V and J calls here. A total of 150,000 to 200,000 distinct CDR3 sequences appear in this sample, approximately 95% of them only once. 0.075% to 0.095% of the sample is held by the ten biggest clonotypes.

The sequenced sample was CD4+ T cells from PBMCs. This sequence uses TRBV15 and TRBJ1-5; too little of a D gene remains to name it. The TCR was taken from a human donor with multiple sclerosis. CDR3 loop: CATSMSGLGPQHF. The DNA reads as follows: TGTGCCACCAGTATGTCAGGCTTAGGGCCCCAGCATTTT.